The next 28 T cell receptor beta chains were all read from a single sample in a study of response to subunit inactivated influenza vaccine. Using its own MiXCR run on the RT-PCR reads, TCRdb lists one record per CDR3 protein. The data contain more than 400,000 distinct CDR3 sequences, 6% to 9% of them seen just once; the ten biggest clones take up about an eighth. The source material was PBMCs from blood, sampled approximately 25 months after vaccination. These receptors originate from a man aged 50 to 69 who received an inactivated influenza vaccine.

This clonotype has only a few counts. The chain recombines TRBV9 with TRBJ2-1, with TRBD2 identical over 7 bases. V trimming: 0 bases; J trimming: 10 bases; junction bases outside the gene matches: 13. The germline CDR1 and CDR2 sequences are SGDLS and YYNGEE. The length of the CDR3 is 16 residues. CDR3: CASSVGTSSLSIEQFF. DNA for the CDR3: TGTGCCAGCAGCGTAGGGACTAGTAGTCTGTCCATCGAGCAGTTCTTC.

The chain carries TRBV27 and TRBJ2-7; possible D gene TRBD1, 5 bases. V dropped 0 bases and J dropped 5 bases, with 17 bases sitting between them. The germline V gene has CDR1 MNHEY and CDR2 SMNVEV (reference sequence). This CDR3 spans 16 amino acids. CDR3 loop: CASSLSFAAGRNEQYF. CDR3 sequence (DNA): TGTGCCAGCAGTTTATCCTTCGCAGCAGGGCGCAACGAGCAGTACTTC.

The chain carries TRBV4-3 and TRBJ1-3; TRBD1 agrees at 7 bases. Trimming removed 4 bases from V and 0 bases from J; junction bases left unmatched: 9. From germline, CDR1 is LGHNA and CDR2 YSLEER. The CDR3 contains 17 residues. The CDR3 nucleotides are TGCGCCAGCAGCCCTTCCGGGACAGCCTTCTCTGGAAACACCATATATTTT. The encoded protein is CASSPSGTAFSGNTIYF.

This clonotype came up a few times. The rearrangement joins TRBV3-1 to TRBJ2-7; possible D gene TRBD1, 6 bases. The CDR3 has 14 residues. CDR1 and CDR2 from the germline V gene are LGHDT and YNNKEL (reference sequence). V was clipped by 7 bases and J by 2 bases, with 15 bases between them. CDR3 amino acids: CASTPQGPPYEQYF. The CDR3, as DNA: TGTGCCAGCACCCCACAGGGACCCCCCTACGAGCAGTACTTC.

The chain recombines TRBV20-1 with TRBJ2-7, with 11 bases lining up with TRBD2. After removal of 6 bases from V and 7 bases from J, the junction contained 11 bases not matched to a gene. Per germline, CDR1 DFQATT and CDR2 SNEGSKA (reference sequence). The CDR3 contains 14 residues. The CDR3 nucleotides read TGCAGTGCGGACCGTAGCGGGAGGGCCGAAGAGCAGTACTTC. Protein sequence: CSADRSGRAEEQYF.

The V gene is TRBV28, the J gene TRBJ2-1, with 8 positions matching TRBD2. The CDR3 sequence is 12 residues long. The V gene end was trimmed by 7 bases and the J gene end by 7 bases; junction bases not matched to a gene: 3. In germline, CDR1 is MDHEN, CDR2 SYDVKM. The CDR3 here is CASTSGPNEQFF. The CDR3 DNA reads as TGTGCCAGCACTAGCGGGCCAAATGAGCAGTTCTTC.

The chain joins TRBV18 to TRBJ2-1, with 11 bases that match TRBD2. Germline V gene data show CDR1 as KGHSH and CDR2 as LQKENI. J was trimmed by 0 bases and V by 0 bases; bases with no gene match: 1. The CDR3 spans 17 residues. In nucleotides, the CDR3 is TGTGCCAGCTCACCACCACTAGCGGGAGCCTCCTACAATGAGCAGTTCTTC. The encoded protein is CASSPPLAGASYNEQFF.

There are many counts of this clonotype. The chain couples TRBV3-1 to TRBJ1-6; D is undetermined. The V gene lost 2 bases and the J gene lost 7 bases, with 9 bases spanning the gap. CDR3 size: 14 residues. Germline loops: CDR1 LGHDT, CDR2 YNNKEL (reference sequence). The CDR3 spells CASSQKDPNSPLHF. The CDR3 region has the DNA TGTGCCAGCAGCCAAAAGGATCCAAATTCACCCCTCCACTTT.

This clonotype was observed at least ten times. J is TRBJ2-2 and V is TRBV6-5, with D perhaps matching TRBD2 (5 bases). CDR1 is MNHEY and CDR2 is SVGAGI in the germline V gene. V lost 10 bases to trimming and J lost 7 bases, with 10 bases between them. The CDR3 extends over 11 amino acids. The CDR3 region is CAIAGGGELFF. CDR3 nucleotide sequence: TGTGCCATTGCAGGAGGCGGGGAGCTGTTTTTT.

This clonotype appeared many times. The rearrangement uses TRBV25-1 and TRBJ2-5; 8 bases match TRBD2. This CDR3 has 15 residues. The junction had 5 bases not matched to a gene; V was cut back by 3 bases and J by 2 bases. Germline CDR1 and CDR2: MGHDK and SYGVNS. CDR3 DNA sequence: TGTGCCAGCAGTGACAGCGGGAGAGTTCAAGAGACCCAGTACTTC. Its protein product is CASSDSGRVQETQYF.

This clonotype was counted only a few times. The chain uses TRBV20-1 and TRBJ2-7; D possibly corresponds to TRBD1 (5 bases). Trimming removed 5 bases from V and 2 bases from J, with 10 bases in between. There are 12 residues in the CDR3. Germline CDR1 DFQATT, CDR2 SNEGSKA (reference sequence). CDR3 in amino acids: CSARQSTYEQYF. The CDR3 nucleotides are TGCAGTGCTCGACAGAGCACCTACGAGCAGTACTTC.

The J gene is TRBJ2-2, the V gene TRBV28, with D perhaps given as TRBD1 or TRBD2 (5 bases each). Trimming shortened V by 8 bases and J by 5 bases, and 21 bases separated the two germline ends. The CDR3 spans 16 residues. Germline CDR1 reads MDHEN; CDR2 reads SYDVKM. CDR3: CASFPAPGRGTGELFF. CDR3 DNA: TGTGCCAGCTTTCCTGCCCCGGGGCGAGGGACCGGGGAGCTGTTTTTT.

In this sample, this clonotype turned up many times. V is TRBV29-1 and J is TRBJ2-2, with D tentatively TRBD1 or TRBD2 (5 bases each). The CDR3 covers 13 residues. Germline V gene sequence: CDR1 SQVTM, CDR2 ANQGSEA. V lost 4 bases and J 1 base, leaving 7 bases between the germline ends. CDR3 bases: TGCAGCGTTGCGAGGGGGAACACCGGGGAGCTGTTTTTT. Its protein is CSVARGNTGELFF.

The CDR3 DNA is TGTGCCAGCAGTACGTTGCGACAGGGGGACTACGAGCAGTACTTC. It translates to CASSTLRQGDYEQYF. The V call is TRBV6-2 or TRBV6-3, the J call TRBJ2-7, with 9 bases matching TRBD1. V lost 5 bases and J lost 3; bases outside the gene matches: 8. The CDR3 length is 15 residues. Germline CDR1 reads MNHEY; CDR2 reads SVGEGT.

This clonotype was picked up a small number of times. The J gene is TRBJ1-5, the V gene TRBV28; unclear D gene. The CDR3 extends over 15 amino acids. V gave up 5 bases and J gave up 1 base, with 12 bases separating them. Germline assignment: CDR1 MDHEN and CDR2 SYDVKM. CDR3 sequence (DNA): TGTGCCAGCAGTCCATCCCCGTGGAGCAATCAGCCCCAGCATTTT. Its translation is CASSPSPWSNQPQHF.

This clonotype appeared a few times. J is TRBJ1-2 and V is TRBV4-3; D is possibly TRBD1 (5 bases). V was shortened by 0 bases and J by 9 bases, with 11 bases between the two germline ends. The CDR3 is 13 amino acids. Germline lookup yields CDR1 LGHNA and CDR2 YSLEER. This CDR3 reads CASSQEPGGSYTF. As DNA, the CDR3 is TGCGCCAGCAGCCAAGAGCCCGGGGGTAGCTACACCTTC.

This clonotype was picked up a small number of times. The gene calls are TRBV11-2 and TRBJ2-6; possible D gene TRBD1, 5 bases. This CDR3 has 14 amino acids. Germline V gene sequence: CDR1 SGHAT, CDR2 FQNNGV. V was shortened by 8 bases and J by 4 bases, with 12 bases between the two germline ends. The CDR3 loop is CASYQGTGANVLTF. The CDR3 region has the DNA TGTGCCAGCTATCAGGGTACGGGGGCCAACGTCCTGACTTTC.

This clonotype was picked up a small number of times. The rearrangement joins TRBV6-5 to TRBJ2-7, with 9 bases aligning to TRBD1. CDR3 length equals 16 residues. V shed 3 bases and J 5 bases; nucleotides not matched to a gene: 11. Germline assignment: CDR1 MNHEY and CDR2 SVGAGI. The CDR3 spells CASSYSRTGVFHEQYF. For the CDR3, the DNA is TGTGCCAGCAGTTATAGCCGGACAGGGGTTTTTCACGAGCAGTACTTC.

V usage is TRBV3-1 and J usage is TRBJ1-1, with D unclear. Germline V gene lookup returns CDR1 LGHDT and CDR2 YNNKEL (reference sequence). Trimming removed 4 bases from V and 0 bases from J, with 15 bases in between. The CDR3 sequence is 16 residues long. The CDR3 region is CASSLKAGFMNTEAFF. CDR3 sequence (DNA): TGTGCCAGCAGCCTAAAAGCGGGGTTCATGAACACTGAAGCTTTCTTT.

Ten or more counts support this clonotype. The chain joins TRBV10-2 to TRBJ2-2; possible D gene TRBD1, 6 bases. Trimming stripped 2 bases from V and 5 bases from J, with 6 bases between. Germline V lookup: CDR1 WSHSY, CDR2 SAAADI. The CDR3 has 13 residues. The CDR3 is CASSETGTGELFF. For the CDR3, the DNA is TGCGCCAGCAGTGAGACAGGGACCGGGGAGCTGTTTTTT.

The sample holds one count of this clonotype. The chain's CDR3 is CASSLGPPPYEQYF. The DNA for the CDR3 is TGTGCCAGCAGCCTTGGACCGCCCCCCTACGAGCAGTACTTC. The chain joins TRBV27 to TRBJ2-7; no clear D. The CDR3 spans 14 residues. Germline CDR1 reads MNHEY; CDR2 reads SMNVEV (reference sequence). Trimming left V 6 bases short and J 2 bases short, with 14 bases between.

The sample holds many counts of this clonotype. The genes are TRBV24-1 and TRBJ2-1; TRBD2 matches 10 bases. The CDR3 is made up of 17 amino acids. CDR1 is KGHDR, CDR2 SFDVKD, per germline. The V segment lost 3 bases and the J segment 0 bases; nucleotides outside the gene matches: 4. The CDR3 protein is CATSDQASGSSYNEQFF. The CDR3 nucleotides read TGTGCCACCAGTGATCAGGCTAGCGGGAGCTCCTACAATGAGCAGTTCTTC.

This clonotype was seen a few times. CDR3 coding DNA: TGCGCCAGCAGCTTGTTGCTAGCGGGAGGGCCAGAGACCCAGTACTTC. Its translation: CASSLLLAGGPETQYF. This sequence joins TRBV5-1 and TRBJ2-5; TRBD2 matches 12 bases. The CDR3 has 16 amino acids. Trimming at V came to 1 base and at J to 4 bases, leaving 5 bases not matched to a gene. Germline V gene data show CDR1 as SGHRS and CDR2 as YFSETQ. Drawing the rest from reference TRBV5-1 and TRBJ2-5, the complete variable domain is KAGVTQTPRYLIKTRGQQVTLSCSPISGHRSVSWYQQTPGQGLQFLFEYFSETQRNKGNFPGRFSGRQFSNSRSEMNVSTLELGDSALYLCASSLLLAGGPETQYFGPGTRLLVL.

The V and J genes are TRBV11-2 and TRBJ2-1; 8 nucleotides align to TRBD1. The ends lost 4 bases at V and 7 bases at J; junction bases unmatched: 18. Per germline, CDR1 SGHAT and CDR2 FQNNGV. CDR3 length equals 18 residues. CDR3 protein: CASSYTSFRGHRGNEQFF. The CDR3 nucleotides are TGTGCCAGCAGCTATACCTCTTTTAGGGGCCACAGGGGGAATGAGCAGTTCTTC. Variable domain in full (rest from reference TRBV11-2 and TRBJ2-1): EAGVAQSPRYKIIEKRQSVAFWCNPISGHATLYWYQQILGQGPKLLIQFQNNGVVDDSQLPKDRFSAERLKGVDSTLKIQPAKLEDSAVYLCASSYTSFRGHRGNEQFFGPGTRLTVL.

In this sample, this clonotype turned up many times. The chain links TRBV28 to TRBJ2-1; 7 bases map to TRBD2. CDR1 and CDR2 from the germline V gene are MDHEN and SYDVKM. J lost 2 bases, V lost 5 bases, and 3 bases had no gene match. The CDR3 is 14 amino acids. The CDR3 sequence is CASSPGTTYNEQFF. The CDR3 nucleotides are TGTGCCAGCAGTCCCGGGACTACCTACAATGAGCAGTTCTTC. Using reference TRBV28 and TRBJ2-1 for the parts outside the CDR3, the full variable domain is DVKVTQSSRYLVKRTGEKVFLECVQDMDHENMFWYRQDPGLGLRLIYFSYDVKMKEKGDIPEGYSVSREKKERFSLILESASTNQTSMYLCASSPGTTYNEQFFGPGTRLTVL.

This clonotype appeared a few times. The chain couples TRBV7-2 to TRBJ1-1; D is undetermined. V was cut by 1 base and J by 11 bases, with 11 bases left in between. Germline V gives CDR1 SGHTA, CDR2 FQGNSA. The CDR3 extends over 12 amino acids. The CDR3 DNA sequence: TGTGCCAGCAGCTTAGATTTGACGGATGCTTTCTTT. Amino acids: CASSLDLTDAFF. The variable domain in full, with the rest retrieved from reference TRBV7-2 and TRBJ1-1, is GAGVSQSPSNKVTEKGKDVELRCDPISGHTALYWYRQSLGQGLEFLIYFQGNSAPDKSGLPSDRFSAERTGGSVSTLTIQRTQQEDSAVYLCASSLDLTDAFFGQGTRLTVV.

The J gene is TRBJ2-1, the V gene TRBV5-5; possibly TRBD1 for D (5 bases). Trimming pared 6 bases from V and 3 bases from J, leaving 10 bases between. CDR3 length: 13 residues. The V gene's germline CDR1 is SGHKS and CDR2 YYEKEE (reference sequence). The CDR3 reads CASTLDSYNEQFF. DNA for the CDR3: TGTGCCAGCACCCTTGACAGCTACAATGAGCAGTTCTTC.

This CDR3 is CSARGPLSSYNSPLHF. The DNA for the CDR3 is TGCAGTGCTAGAGGACCCCTGAGCTCCTATAATTCACCCCTCCACTTT. The chain has TRBV20-1 and TRBJ1-6; D not resolved. The CDR3 extends over 16 amino acids. Germline CDR1 and CDR2: DFQATT and SNEGSKA (reference sequence). The V and J ends lost 1 base and 0 bases respectively, with 10 bases between them.